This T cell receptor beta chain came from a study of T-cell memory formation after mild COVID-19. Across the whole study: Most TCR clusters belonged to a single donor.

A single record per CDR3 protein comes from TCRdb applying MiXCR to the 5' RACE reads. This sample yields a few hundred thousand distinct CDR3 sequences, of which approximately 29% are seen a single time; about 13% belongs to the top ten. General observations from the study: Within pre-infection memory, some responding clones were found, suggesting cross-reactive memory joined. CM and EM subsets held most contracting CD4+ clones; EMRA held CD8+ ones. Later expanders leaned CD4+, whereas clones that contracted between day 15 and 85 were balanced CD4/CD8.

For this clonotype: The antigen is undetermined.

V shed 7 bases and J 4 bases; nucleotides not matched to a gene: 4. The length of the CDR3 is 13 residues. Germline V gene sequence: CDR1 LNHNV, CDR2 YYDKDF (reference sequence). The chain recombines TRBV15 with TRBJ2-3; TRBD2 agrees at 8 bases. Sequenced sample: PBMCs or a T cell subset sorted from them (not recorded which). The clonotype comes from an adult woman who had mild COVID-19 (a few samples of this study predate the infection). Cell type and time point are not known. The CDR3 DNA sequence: TGTGCCACCACAGCGGGGGAGGCAGATACGCAGTATTTT. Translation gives CATTAGEADTQYF.